What follows are 3 T cell receptor beta chains derived from one specimen sequenced in a study of shared clonotypes between healthy human individuals. Assay: immunoSEQ multiplex PCR; the TCRdb copy retains only in-frame clones and omits some. The sample has under 200,000 clones; around 93% are singletons. Sequenced: naive CD4+ T cells sorted from blood. Subset meaning: CD45RA+ positively selected. The receptors come from a young woman in good health.

The chain couples TRBV28 to TRBJ2-3; D is unclear. Trimming shortened V by 8 bases and J by 5 bases, and 11 bases separated the two germline ends. The length of the CDR3 is 12 residues. Germline V gene data show CDR1 as MDHEN and CDR2 as SYDVKM. CDR3 in amino acids: CASGGQEDTQYF. For the CDR3, the DNA is TGTGCCAGCGGCGGCCAGGAAGATACGCAGTATTTT.

The chain uses TRBV4-1 and TRBJ1-2; a possible D gene is TRBD1 (6 bases). The CDR3 consists of 13 residues. V lost 6 bases to trimming and J lost 2 bases, with 10 bases between them. The germline CDR1 and CDR2 sequences are MGHRA and YSYEKL. CDR3 sequence: CASRPGQNYGYTF. Here the CDR3 DNA reads TGCGCCAGCAGACCGGGACAAAACTATGGCTACACCTTC.

The rearrangement links TRBV4-1 to TRBJ2-1, with D hard to call. The V gene's germline CDR1 is MGHRA and CDR2 YSYEKL. The CDR3 extends over 14 amino acids. Trimming shortened V by 3 bases and J by 6 bases, and 12 bases separated the two germline ends. CDR3 sequence: CASSHPFVGNEQFF. CDR3 in DNA: TGCGCCAGCAGCCACCCGTTCGTAGGCAATGAGCAGTTCTTC.